The 14 T cell receptor beta chains reported below all come from one sample, sequenced in a study of beta chain features in type 1 diabetes. Study-wide results and limits: All four CD4+ subsets of Type 1 diabetes patients contained TCRB CDR3s that were moderately but significantly shorter.

Which antigens these TCRs recognize remains unknown. Reverse transcribing all isolated RNA meant expressed TCRB transcripts were sequenced. Generated by immunoSEQ multiplex PCR, the TCRdb table keeps only in-frame clones and is missing some. The table includes around 180,000 clones, around 7.9% detected once. Sequenced sample: central memory CD4+ T cells from blood. The receptors were sampled from a young man with type 1 diabetes.

This clone was recorded a few times. The rearrangement links TRBV2 to TRBJ2-3; no firm D call. Per germline, CDR1 SNHLY and CDR2 FYNNEI. The CDR3 extends over 13 amino acids. The V and J ends lost 9 bases and 4 bases respectively, with 14 bases between them. The CDR3 protein is CASSPEIADTQYF. The CDR3 nucleotides are TGTGCCAGTAGCCCAGAGATCGCAGATACGCAGTATTTT.

A few counts support this clone. V gene TRBV5-1 combines with J gene TRBJ1-2; 7 nucleotides align to TRBD1. The CDR3 is 16 residues long. V lost 0 bases and J lost 4; bases outside the gene matches: 9. Germline V gene data show CDR1 as SGHRS and CDR2 as YFSETQ. CDR3 in DNA: TGCGCCAGCAGCTTGGGGTACCTACAGGGGACCTATGGCTACACCTTC. Translating it yields CASSLGYLQGTYGYTF.

The chain links TRBV20-1 to TRBJ2-5, with D unclear. This CDR3 has 11 amino acids. Trimming shortened V by 4 bases and J by 0 bases, and 3 bases separated the two germline ends. CDR1 is DFQATT and CDR2 is SNEGSKA in the germline V gene (reference sequence). In DNA, the CDR3 is TGCAGTGCTACAGACCAAGAGACCCAGTACTTC. The encoded protein is CSATDQETQYF.

This chain connects TRBV5-1 to TRBJ1-1; 11 bases are a match to TRBD1. CDR1 is SGHRS, CDR2 YFSETQ, per germline. The CDR3 loop spans 13 amino acids. V shed 4 bases and J 12 bases; nucleotides not matched to a gene: 8. The CDR3 spells CASSPGTGGWSFF. The CDR3 nucleotides are TGCGCCAGCAGCCCGGGGACAGGGGGTTGGTCTTTCTTT.

This clone was seen a handful of times. This may stem from a read error, because a much larger clone lies one nucleotide away. The chain employs TRBV7-9 and TRBJ1-1, with 7 nucleotides matching TRBD1. V was clipped by 5 bases and J by 5 bases; unmatched bases: 5. The CDR3 runs 13 residues. CDR1 SEHNR and CDR2 FQNEAQ come from the germline V gene (reference sequence). The CDR3 sequence: CASSQQGRTEAFF. The CDR3 coding sequence is TGTGCCAGCAGCCAACAGGGGAGGACTGAAGCTTTCTTT.

The chain couples TRBV28 to TRBJ2-3, with 11 bases that match TRBD2. V trimming: 4 bases; J trimming: 0 bases; junction bases outside the gene matches: 3. CDR1 and CDR2 from the germline V gene are MDHEN and SYDVKM. The CDR3 covers 16 residues. The CDR3 spells CASSSIAGGSTDTQYF. As DNA, the CDR3 is TGTGCCAGCAGTTCTATAGCGGGAGGGAGCACAGATACGCAGTATTTT.

This clone came up a few times. The chain has TRBV28 and TRBJ1-2; the match to TRBD1 covers 8 bases. Germline CDR1 is MDHEN and CDR2 is SYDVKM. V was clipped by 5 bases and J by 8 bases; unmatched bases: 10. The CDR3 is 14 residues long. CDR3 in amino acids: CASSAQDRERGYTF. As DNA, the CDR3 is TGTGCCAGCAGTGCCCAGGACAGGGAACGGGGCTACACCTTC.

This clone was observed a handful of times. The chain joins TRBV7-2 to TRBJ2-3, with a possible D match to TRBD2 (7 bases). The CDR3 loop spans 19 amino acids. With 5 bases removed from V and 0 bases from J, the gap between germline ends came to 24 bases. CDR1 is SGHTA and CDR2 is FQGNSA in the germline V gene. The CDR3 loop reads CASSRRPAGARDSTDTQYF. CDR3 sequence (DNA): TGTGCCAGCAGCCGGCGACCGGCGGGGGCGAGGGATAGCACAGATACGCAGTATTTT.

V and J are TRBV10-3 and TRBJ2-7; tentative D call: TRBD2 (5 bases). V gave up 4 bases and J gave up 5 bases, with 18 bases separating them. The CDR3 has 15 amino acids. Germline values: CDR1 ENHRY, CDR2 SYGVKD. CDR3 DNA: TGTGCCATCAGTGGAGGCCCCCGGGGTGAGAACGAGCAGTACTTC. It translates to CAISGGPRGENEQYF.

The CDR3 nucleotides are TGCGCCAGCAGCCAAGATCGGCCTGGGGCAGTTCGCTATGGCTACACCTTC. Its protein product is CASSQDRPGAVRYGYTF. The genes are TRBV4-3 and TRBJ1-2; weak D call: TRBD1 (5 bases). CDR3 length: 17 residues. Germline values: CDR1 LGHNA, CDR2 YSLEER. The V gene lost 0 bases and the J gene lost 4 bases, with 18 bases spanning the gap.

This chain connects TRBV28 to TRBJ2-1; D is possibly TRBD2 (5 bases). CDR3 length: 15 amino acids. The V gene's germline CDR1 is MDHEN and CDR2 SYDVKM. Trimming pared 1 base from V and 5 bases from J, leaving 12 bases between. The CDR3 spells CASSLFAGENNEQFF. The CDR3 DNA is TGTGCCAGCAGTTTATTTGCGGGCGAAAACAATGAGCAGTTCTTC.

This clone has a handful of counts. This chain joins TRBV28 and TRBJ2-1; no reliable D call. This CDR3 is built from 12 residues. The germline CDR1 and CDR2 sequences are MDHEN and SYDVKM. The V end was cut by 6 bases, the J end by 14 bases, with 17 bases between. CDR3 in amino acids: CASSPPTHVEFF. In nucleotides, the CDR3 is TGTGCCAGCAGCCCGCCTACCCATGTGGAGTTCTTC. The variable domain in full, with the rest retrieved from reference TRBV28 and TRBJ2-1, is DVKVTQSSRYLVKRTGEKVFLECVQDMDHENMFWYRQDPGLGLRLIYFSYDVKMKEKGDIPEGYSVSREKKERFSLILESASTNQTSMYLCASSPPTHVEFFGPGTRLTVL.

There are a few counts of this clone. The chain couples TRBV9 to TRBJ2-2, with TRBD2 as a possible D gene (5 bases). The V end lost 0 bases, the J end lost 3 bases, and 12 bases lay between the germline ends. Germline CDR1 reads SGDLS; CDR2 reads YYNGEE. This CDR3 has 16 residues. CDR3 DNA: TGTGCCAGCAGCGTAGCGAGGGCGCAGGACACCGGGGAGCTGTTTTTT. It specifies CASSVARAQDTGELFF.

The genes are TRBV14 and TRBJ2-1, with unresolved D. CDR3 length: 13 residues. The germline CDR1 and CDR2 sequences are SGHDN and FVKESK. V was cut by 4 bases and J by 6 bases, with 10 bases left in between. CDR3 nucleotide sequence: TGTGCCAGCAGCCCCGGTCACCTCAATGAGCAGTTCTTC. Its translation: CASSPGHLNEQFF.